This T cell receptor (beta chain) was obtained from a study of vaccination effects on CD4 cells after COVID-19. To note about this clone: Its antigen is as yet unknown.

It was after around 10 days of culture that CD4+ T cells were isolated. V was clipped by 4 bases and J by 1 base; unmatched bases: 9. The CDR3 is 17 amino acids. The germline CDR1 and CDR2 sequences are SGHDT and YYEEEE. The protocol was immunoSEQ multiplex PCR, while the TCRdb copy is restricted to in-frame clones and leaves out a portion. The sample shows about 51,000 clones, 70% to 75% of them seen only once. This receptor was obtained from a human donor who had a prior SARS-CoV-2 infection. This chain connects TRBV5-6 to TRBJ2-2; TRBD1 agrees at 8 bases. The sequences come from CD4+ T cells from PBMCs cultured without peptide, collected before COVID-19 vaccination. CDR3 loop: CASSGETGTGNTGELFF. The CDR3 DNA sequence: TGTGCCAGCAGCGGAGAAACCGGGACAGGGAACACCGGGGAGCTGTTTTTT.